This entry lists 13 T cell receptor beta chains sequenced from one sample in a study of T cells in Graves' hyperthyroidism and ophthalmopathy. RNA transcripts were the template for amplifying TCR beta CDR3 regions. TCR CDR3 regions were first amplified by RT-PCR with HTBI primers. One entry per CDR3 protein, called by TCRdb with MiXCR from the multiplex PCR reads. The sample records about 640,000 distinct CDR3 sequences, just under 45% being singletons. The sequenced material came from peripheral blood or thyroid tissue (not recorded which). Receptors were obtained from an adult man with Graves' disease, either hyperthyroidism or ophthalmopathy (not recorded which).

Details on this clonotype: Relative to the germline gene, one junction end is altered; a read error may explain this. CDR3 in DNA: TGTGCAACCAAGCCTAGGACAGGGTCAGGCTATGGCTACACCTTC. It translates to CATKPRTGSGYGYTF. The chain has TRBV24-1 and TRBJ1-2; TRBD1 matches 8 bases. This CDR3 region has 15 residues. The germline gives CDR1 KGHDR, CDR2 SFDVKD.

The chain employs TRBV6-5 and TRBJ1-4; a possible D gene is TRBD1 (5 bases). V dropped 5 bases and J dropped 5 bases, with 15 bases sitting between them. CDR3 size: 15 residues. CDR1 and CDR2 from the germline V gene are MNHEY and SVGAGI. The chain's CDR3 is CASSNRVGTNEKLFF. DNA of the CDR3: TGTGCCAGCAGTAACCGGGTGGGGACCAATGAAAAACTGTTTTTT.

In this sample, this clonotype turned up many times. The chain is built from TRBV2 and TRBJ1-6; D gene uncertain. CDR1 and CDR2 (germline): SNHLY, FYNNEI. Deletions cut 8 bases from V and 5 bases from J, with 7 bases between. This CDR3 has 12 residues. In DNA, the CDR3 is TGTGCCAGCCGTGGCGATAATTCACCCCTCCACTTT. It yields the protein CASRGDNSPLHF.

There are a few counts of this clonotype. This chain connects TRBV7-6 to TRBJ2-7; 9 bases map to TRBD2. J lost 12 bases, V lost 8 bases, and 17 bases had no gene match. The CDR3 loop spans 14 amino acids. The germline gives CDR1 SGHVS, CDR2 FNYEAQ. CDR3 in DNA: TGTGCCAGCTCACCACCTTCTAGCGGGGCCCTCCTGTACTTC. Its protein product is CASSPPSSGALLYF. The full variable domain, with the rest looked up from reference TRBV7-6 and TRBJ2-7, is GAGVSQSPRYKVTKRGQDVALRCDPISGHVSLYWYRQALGQGPEFLTYFNYEAQQDKSGLPNDRFSAERPEGSISTLTIQRTEQRDSAMYRCASSPPSSGALLYFGPGTRLTVT.

About this clonotype: Sequence at one end of the junction differs from germline and may be a read error. This sequence joins TRBV20-1 and TRBJ1-5, with a weak D call TRBD1 (6 bases). This CDR3 is 13 amino acids long. The germline V gene encodes CDR1 DFQATT and CDR2 SNEGSKA (reference sequence). The CDR3 DNA reads as TGCAATGCTAGTTCCGGGGGCGGACAGCCCCAGCATTTT. Its translation is CNASSGGGQPQHF.

This clonotype was counted once. The CDR3: CASSLRGGGWEQYF. CDR3 bases: TGTGCCAGCAGCCTGCGGGGGGGCGGTTGGGAGCAGTACTTC. The chain combines TRBV7-9 with TRBJ2-7; 9 bases line up with TRBD2. Germline assignment: CDR1 SEHNR and CDR2 FQNEAQ (reference sequence). The length of the CDR3 is 14 residues. Trimming at V came to 5 bases and at J to 7 bases, leaving 9 bases not matched to a gene.

The chain uses TRBV20-1 and TRBJ1-1; 9 bases align to TRBD1. The V and J ends lost 3 bases and 5 bases, in that order; junction bases with no gene match: 7. CDR1 is DFQATT and CDR2 is SNEGSKA in the germline V gene (reference sequence). The CDR3 length is 14 residues. DNA of the CDR3: TGCAGTGCTAGCCGACAGGGGGATAGTACTGAAGCTTTCTTT. Translated, it gives CSASRQGDSTEAFF.

This clonotype showed up many times. The chain carries TRBV2 and TRBJ2-7; D is perhaps TRBD2 (5 bases). Between the trimmed V and J ends, which lost 0 bases and 5 bases, there was a span of 11 bases. The length of the CDR3 is 14 residues. Germline assignment: CDR1 SNHLY and CDR2 FYNNEI. The CDR3 DNA reads as TGTGCCAGCAGTGAAGCGCTTACGAGGGACGAGCAGTACTTC. Translating gives CASSEALTRDEQYF.

The gene calls are TRBV7-6 and TRBJ1-1, with unresolved D. The CDR3 consists of 13 residues. In germline, CDR1 is SGHVS, CDR2 FNYEAQ. In nucleotides, the CDR3 is TGTGCTAGCCTGCCCGGCGGACGCTTGGAAGCTTTCTTT. This encodes CASLPGGRLEAFF. The complete variable domain, with remaining parts taken from reference TRBV7-6 and TRBJ1-1, reads GAGVSQSPRYKVTKRGQDVALRCDPISGHVSLYWYRQALGQGPEFLTYFNYEAQQDKSGLPNDRFSAERPEGSISTLTIQRTEQRDSAMYRCASLPGGRLEAFFGQGTRLTVV.

There are many counts of this clonotype. This rearrangement joins TRBV2 to TRBJ1-6, with 9 bases aligning to TRBD1. V gave up 3 bases and J gave up 10 bases; unmatched junction bases: 1. The germline CDR1 and CDR2 sequences are SNHLY and FYNNEI. CDR3 length: 13 amino acids. CDR3 residues: CASSDTGGSPLHF. The CDR3 region has the DNA TGTGCCAGCAGTGACACAGGGGGCTCACCCCTCCACTTT. Looking up the rest from reference TRBV2 and TRBJ1-6 gives the full variable domain: EPEVTQTPSHQVTQMGQEVILRCVPISNHLYFYWYRQILGQKVEFLVSFYNNEISEKSEIFDDQFSVERPDGSNFTLKIRSTKLEDSAMYFCASSDTGGSPLHFGNGTRLTVT.

Turning to this clonotype: Mismatch with germline at one junction end may stem from a read error. As DNA, the CDR3 is TGCGTCAGCTCAGAGGGAGGCAATCAGCCCCAGCATTTT. This translates into CVSSEGGNQPQHF. The V and J genes are TRBV10-2 and TRBJ1-5; D unresolved. Germline V gives CDR1 WSHSY, CDR2 SAAADI. This CDR3 spans 13 amino acids.

The V and J genes are TRBV15 and TRBJ1-4; maybe TRBD1 (5 bases). Germline V gives CDR1 LNHNV, CDR2 YYDKDF (reference sequence). The CDR3 has 15 residues. V lost 5 bases to trimming and J lost 3 bases, with 13 bases between them. CDR3 nucleotides: TGTGCCACCAGCCATGGGGCGAAGGCTAATGAAAAACTGTTTTTT. It yields the protein CATSHGAKANEKLFF. Complete variable domain (other parts from reference TRBV15 and TRBJ1-4): DAMVIQNPRYQVTQFGKPVTLSCSQTLNHNVMYWYQQKSSQAPKLLFHYYDKDFNNEADTPDNFQSRRPNTSFCFLDIRSPGLGDTAMYLCATSHGAKANEKLFFGSGTQLSVL.

This clonotype appeared many times. The J gene is TRBJ1-1, the V gene TRBV29-1, with D unresolved. The CDR3 spans 12 residues. Trimming removed 7 bases at V and 0 bases at J, with 9 bases between. Germline values: CDR1 SQVTM, CDR2 ANQGSEA. CDR3: CSGELLNTEAFF. The CDR3 DNA reads as TGCAGCGGCGAACTCCTGAACACTGAAGCTTTCTTT.